Below, one T cell receptor beta chain is given with its context. These data come from a study of blood T cell repertoires in COVID-19. There are 14 residues in the CDR3. The germline V gene encodes CDR1 MDHEN and CDR2 SYDVKM. The ends were cut back, 8 bases at V and 5 bases at J, with 15 bases in the middle. Repertoires were generated with immunoSEQ multiplex PCR, while TCRdb's copy carries only in-frame clones and drops some. Of roughly 300,000 clones in the sample, about four fifths were seen once. The material sequenced was peripheral blood. The source of this sequence is a woman aged 45-60 years with acute or convalescent COVID-19. The genes are TRBV28 and TRBJ1-4; D remains ambiguous. CDR3 residues: CASGSPGENEKLFF. DNA for the CDR3: TGTGCCAGCGGTTCCCCCGGGGAGAATGAAAAACTGTTTTTT. Together with reference TRBV28 and TRBJ1-4, the CDR3 gives the full variable domain: DVKVTQSSRYLVKRTGEKVFLECVQDMDHENMFWYRQDPGLGLRLIYFSYDVKMKEKGDIPEGYSVSREKKERFSLILESASTNQTSMYLCASGSPGENEKLFFGSGTQLSVL.